What follows describes a single T cell receptor (beta chain). Its matching antigen is unknown. The repertoire was sequenced with immunoSEQ multiplex PCR; TCRdb's copy has only in-frame clones and lacks some. The top ten clones hold less than 8.5% of a sample with around 15,000 clones, roughly 90% of them seen once. The CDR3 totals 16 residues. The germline gives CDR1 SGHRS, CDR2 YFSETQ. With V trimmed by 3 bases and J by 9 bases, 10 bases remained unmatched. Described time point: inflamed ileum from the surgical specimen. The data stem from a study of T cell repertoires in ileal Crohn's disease. Study summary: Surgery for a complication: stricturing in around 60%, penetrating in 39%. Study conclusions and caveats: Mucosal expansions were suggested to be mainly CD8 T cells.

The sequencing sample was made of ileal tissue. The chain recombines TRBV5-1 with TRBJ1-6, with 9 bases matching TRBD1. This receptor was taken from an adult with Crohn's disease. The CDR3 loop reads CASSSALGQGSSPLHF. DNA of the CDR3: TGCGCCAGCAGCTCAGCCCTGGGACAGGGTTCTTCACCCCTCCACTTT.